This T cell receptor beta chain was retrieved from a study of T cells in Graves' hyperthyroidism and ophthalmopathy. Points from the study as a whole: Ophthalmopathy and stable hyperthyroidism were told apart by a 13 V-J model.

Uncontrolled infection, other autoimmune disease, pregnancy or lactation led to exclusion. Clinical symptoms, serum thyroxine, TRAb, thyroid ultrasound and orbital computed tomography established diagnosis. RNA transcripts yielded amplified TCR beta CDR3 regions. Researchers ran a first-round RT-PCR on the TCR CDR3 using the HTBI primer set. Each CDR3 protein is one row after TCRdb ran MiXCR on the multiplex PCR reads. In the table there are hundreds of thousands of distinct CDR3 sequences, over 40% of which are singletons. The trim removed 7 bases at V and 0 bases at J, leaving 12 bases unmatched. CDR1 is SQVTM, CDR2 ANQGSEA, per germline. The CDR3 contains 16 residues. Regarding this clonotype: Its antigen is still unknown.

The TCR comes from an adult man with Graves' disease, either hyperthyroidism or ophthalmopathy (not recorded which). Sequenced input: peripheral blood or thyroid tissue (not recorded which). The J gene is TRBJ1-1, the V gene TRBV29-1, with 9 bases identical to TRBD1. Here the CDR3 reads CSAGLQGAELNTEAFF. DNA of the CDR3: TGCAGCGCCGGACTACAGGGGGCTGAGCTGAACACTGAAGCTTTCTTT.